The 24 T cell receptor beta chains reported below all come from one sample, sequenced in a study of T cell responses to AZD1222 COVID-19 vaccine. The protocol was immunoSEQ multiplex PCR, while the TCRdb copy is restricted to in-frame clones and leaves out a portion. The sample has over 70,000 clones; 60% to 85% are singletons. The specimen comprised peripheral blood, sampled 28 days after the second dose of the MenACWY control vaccine. These receptors all come from an adult who received the MenACWY meningococcal vaccine as a control.

This clone is a singleton in its sample. V is TRBV9 and J is TRBJ2-3, with D possibly matching TRBD2 (5 bases). Trimming took off 2 bases at V and 1 base at J, with 11 bases between the two ends. This CDR3 is built from 15 residues. The germline CDR1 and CDR2 sequences are SGDLS and YYNGEE. This CDR3 is CASSVEGDGTDTQYF. CDR3 coding DNA: TGTGCCAGCAGCGTTGAGGGCGACGGCACAGATACGCAGTATTTT.

The V and J genes are TRBV19 and TRBJ2-7; 9 bases are shared with TRBD1. V lost 6 bases to trimming and J lost 1 base; unmatched junction nucleotides: 7. Germline assignment: CDR1 LNHDA and CDR2 SQIVND (reference sequence). CDR3 length equals 15 residues. The DNA for the CDR3 is TGTGCCAGTAGCTCACGGACAGGGGAGTCCTACGAGCAGTACTTC. Translated, it gives CASSSRTGESYEQYF.

This chain joins TRBV6-5 and TRBJ1-2; D may be TRBD1 (5 bases). The CDR3 has 15 residues. Germline V gene sequence: CDR1 MNHEY, CDR2 SVGAGI. V shed 6 bases and J shed 4 bases, with 18 bases lying between them. CDR3 region: CASSLNKSGFYGYTF. The CDR3 DNA follows: TGTGCCAGCAGCCTAAATAAGTCAGGGTTCTATGGCTACACCTTC.

The genes are TRBV19 and TRBJ1-1; D might be TRBD1 (5 bases). The CDR3 runs to 12 residues. Trimming took off 3 bases at V and 6 bases at J, with 8 bases between the two ends. Per the germline V gene, CDR1 is LNHDA and CDR2 is SQIVND (reference sequence). The DNA for the CDR3 is TGTGCCAGTAGTATTCGGGGGTCTGAAGCTTTCTTT. This translates into CASSIRGSEAFF.

This clone showed up just once. The chain couples TRBV7-6 to TRBJ1-6; TRBD1 matches 11 bases. Germline loops: CDR1 SGHVS, CDR2 FNYEAQ. V gave up 7 bases and J gave up 6 bases; unmatched junction bases: 5. The CDR3 length is 15 residues. The CDR3 region has the DNA TGTGCCAGCACCTCCGGGACAGGGGGTAATTCACCCCTCCACTTT. Residues: CASTSGTGGNSPLHF.

The DNA for the CDR3 is TGTGCCAGCAGTGAACGGGGAAGAACTGAAGCTTTCTTT. It codes for CASSERGRTEAFF. The chain has TRBV6-1 and TRBJ1-1; D gene uncertain. The length of the CDR3 is 13 residues. Germline CDR1 MNHNS, CDR2 SASEGT. Deletions cut 2 bases from V and 5 bases from J, with 9 bases between.

The rearrangement uses TRBV3-1 (or the pseudogene TRBV3-2) and TRBJ1-1, with 8 bases identical to TRBD1. The V and J ends lost 5 bases and 7 bases, in that order; junction bases with no gene match: 9. This CDR3 comprises 14 residues. Germline assignment: CDR1 LGHDT and CDR2 YNNKEL (reference sequence). The CDR3 reads CASSLGQGRIEAFF. The CDR3 DNA is TGTGCCAGCAGCTTAGGACAGGGCAGAATTGAAGCTTTCTTT.

The chain joins TRBV2 to TRBJ2-7; D is unclear. V was clipped by 7 bases and J by 0 bases, with 10 bases between them. The CDR3 is made up of 13 amino acids. Germline V gene sequence: CDR1 SNHLY, CDR2 FYNNEI. The CDR3 sequence is CASMGYTSYEQYF. The CDR3 DNA reads as TGTGCCAGCATGGGGTATACCTCCTACGAGCAGTACTTC.

The chain couples TRBV2 to TRBJ2-5, with TRBD2 identical over 13 bases. V shed 6 bases, J shed 4 bases, and the junction held 5 bases outside the gene matches. In germline, CDR1 is SNHLY, CDR2 FYNNEI. The length of the CDR3 is 15 residues. CDR3 bases: TGTGCCAGCAGGGTTACTAGCGGGAGGGGAGAGACCCAGTACTTC. Translation gives CASRVTSGRGETQYF.

The rearrangement links TRBV18 to TRBJ1-1; D ambiguous. Looked up from germline, CDR1 is KGHSH and CDR2 is LQKENI. This CDR3 spans 12 amino acids. Trimming pared 2 bases from V and 4 bases from J, leaving 5 bases between. This chain's CDR3 is CASSPSSTEAFF. The CDR3 nucleotides are TGTGCCAGCTCACCATCCAGCACTGAAGCTTTCTTT.

In its sample, this clone was seen once. The rearrangement uses TRBV28 and TRBJ1-2, with D perhaps matching TRBD1 (6 bases). The CDR3 runs to 17 residues. The germline V and J ends were trimmed by 6 bases and 4 bases, with 24 bases remaining between them. Germline V gives CDR1 MDHEN, CDR2 SYDVKM. CDR3 DNA: TGTGCCAGCAGGTTCCTTTTACAGGGTGGTCTCGGCTATGGCTACACCTTC. Its protein product is CASRFLLQGGLGYGYTF.

V and J are TRBV6-2 or TRBV6-3 and TRBJ1-5, with D perhaps matching TRBD1 (5 bases). The germline V and J ends were trimmed by 6 bases and 6 bases, with 15 bases remaining between them. The CDR3 totals 14 residues. CDR1 is MNHEY, CDR2 SVGEGT, per germline. The CDR3 region is CASSTGTSGQPQHF. DNA of the CDR3: TGTGCCAGCAGCACCGGGACCTCCGGTCAGCCCCAGCATTTT.

This sequence joins TRBV19 and TRBJ2-2; no definite D call. This CDR3 spans 14 amino acids. Per the germline V gene, CDR1 is LNHDA and CDR2 is SQIVND (reference sequence). V lost 1 base and J 3 bases, leaving 6 bases between the germline ends. CDR3 sequence (DNA): TGTGCCAGTAGTATAGCAAGGGACACCGGGGAGCTGTTTTTT. The encoded protein is CASSIARDTGELFF.

The chain recombines TRBV5-5 with TRBJ2-5; 7 bases map to TRBD1. The CDR3 runs to 15 residues. V shed 4 bases and J 2 bases; nucleotides not matched to a gene: 8. CDR1 is SGHKS, CDR2 YYEKEE, per germline (reference sequence). The CDR3 sequence is CASSRPGQLQETQYF. CDR3 nucleotides: TGTGCCAGCAGCCGCCCGGGACAGCTTCAAGAGACCCAGTACTTC. Together with reference TRBV5-5 and TRBJ2-5, the CDR3 gives the full variable domain: DAGVTQSPTHLIKTRGQQVTLRCSPISGHKSVSWYQQVLGQGPQFIFQYYEKEERGRGNFPDRFSARQFPNYSSELNVNALLLGDSALYLCASSRPGQLQETQYFGPGTRLLVL.

The gene calls are TRBV19 and TRBJ1-2; D is possibly TRBD1 (5 bases). CDR1 and CDR2 from the germline V gene are LNHDA and SQIVND (reference sequence). The V end lost 1 base, the J end lost 4 bases, and 19 bases lay between the germline ends. This CDR3 has 17 amino acids. CDR3 sequence: CASSIGGTADWTYGYTF. DNA for the CDR3: TGTGCCAGTAGTATAGGCGGGACTGCGGACTGGACCTATGGCTACACCTTC.

This clone was recorded only once. The V and J genes are TRBV5-1 and TRBJ2-7; 12 positions match TRBD2. The CDR3 length is 15 residues. Trimming cost V 5 bases and J 2 bases; bases outside gene matches: 5. Germline V gives CDR1 SGHRS, CDR2 YFSETQ. CDR3: CASSQTSGRTYEQYF. CDR3 coding DNA: TGCGCCAGCAGTCAAACTAGCGGGAGGACCTACGAGCAGTACTTC.

Concerning this clone: This sample also contains other DNA sequences that code for the same CDR3. This chain connects TRBV6-5 to TRBJ1-2; D ambiguous. Trimming took off 6 bases at V and 6 bases at J, with 20 bases between the two ends. There are 15 residues in the CDR3. Per the germline V gene, CDR1 is MNHEY and CDR2 is SVGAGI. Written as DNA, the CDR3 is TGTGCCAGCAGACCGGTTACAGCGGGCGTCCATGGCTACACCTTC. The encoded protein is CASRPVTAGVHGYTF.

The V and J genes are TRBV6-5 and TRBJ1-2; 9 nucleotides agree with TRBD1. The CDR3 contains 13 residues. CDR1 is MNHEY, CDR2 SVGAGI, per germline. The trim removed 6 bases at V and 5 bases at J, leaving 4 bases unmatched. The CDR3 reads CASSRQGEYGYTF. The CDR3 bases are TGTGCCAGCAGCCGACAGGGGGAGTATGGCTACACCTTC.

This chain's CDR3 is CASSTEGANNEQFF. The CDR3 nucleotides read TGTGCCAGCAGTACAGAAGGGGCCAACAATGAGCAGTTCTTC. The chain recombines TRBV7-9 with TRBJ2-1, with TRBD1 as a possible D gene (5 bases). The CDR3 loop spans 14 amino acids. Trimming pared 6 bases from V and 5 bases from J, leaving 14 bases between. Germline lookup yields CDR1 SEHNR and CDR2 FQNEAQ (reference sequence).

DNA of the CDR3: TGTGCCTGGAGTAACAGAATCTACGAGCAGTACTTC. This sequence encodes CAWSNRIYEQYF. The V gene is TRBV30, the J gene TRBJ2-7; D unclear. Germline V lookup: CDR1 GTSNPN, CDR2 SVGIG (reference sequence). V lost 2 bases and J lost 3, with 8 bases in between. The CDR3 has 12 amino acids.

The rearrangement links TRBV4-3 to TRBJ2-5; possibly TRBD1 or TRBD2 for D (5 bases each). The V end was cut by 0 bases, the J end by 11 bases, with 16 bases between. The CDR3 covers 14 residues. The germline gives CDR1 LGHNA, CDR2 YSLEER. The CDR3, as DNA: TGCGCCAGCAGCCAAGATCTTGGGGCCTGGGAGCAGTACTTC. Protein: CASSQDLGAWEQYF.

This clone was observed once. The V gene is TRBV5-1, the J gene TRBJ2-2, with a tentative D call TRBD1 (6 bases). This CDR3 is 14 amino acids long. The V end was cut by 0 bases, the J end by 4 bases, with 7 bases between. CDR1 and CDR2 from the germline V gene are SGHRS and YFSETQ. DNA for the CDR3: TGCGCCAGCAGCTTGGAGGACAGCACCGGGGAGCTGTTTTTT. Its protein product is CASSLEDSTGELFF.

The chain employs TRBV2 and TRBJ2-7, with 7 bases aligning to TRBD1. V lost 10 bases, J lost 3 bases, and 9 bases stayed unmatched. CDR1 is SNHLY and CDR2 is FYNNEI in the germline V gene. CDR3 length equals 13 residues. The CDR3 loop reads CATSRDSLYEQYF. The CDR3 DNA reads as TGTGCCACTTCCCGGGACAGCCTCTACGAGCAGTACTTC.

The chain couples TRBV5-4 to TRBJ2-7; D is unresolved. The CDR3 is 13 amino acids. Trimming took off 2 bases at V and 0 bases at J, with 6 bases between the two ends. The germline V gene encodes CDR1 SGHNT and CDR2 YYREEE (reference sequence). The CDR3 reads CASSFYSSYEQYF. The CDR3 region has the DNA TGTGCCAGCAGCTTCTATAGCTCCTACGAGCAGTACTTC. The entire variable domain, with the rest obtained from reference TRBV5-4 and TRBJ2-7, is as follows: ETGVTQSPTHLIKTRGQQVTLRCSSQSGHNTVSWYQQALGQGPQFIFQYYREEENGRGNFPPRFSGLQFPNYSSELNVNALELDDSALYLCASSFYSSYEQYFGPGTRLTVT.